The 18 T cell receptor beta chains below all came from one sample that was sequenced in a study of a mutant IDH1 vaccine in newly diagnosed glioma. These receptors' antigens are unknown. Specified time point: week 11, during vaccination. One vaccine dose held 300 ug of mutant IDH1 20-mer peptide and came with topical imiquimod. Here immunoSEQ multiplex PCR was the method, and the copy in TCRdb shows in-frame clones only, minus some. The table records around 100,000 clones, roughly 90% of them present only once. Sequenced here: PBMCs, sampled from a glioma patient whose treatment included an IDH1 peptide vaccine. These receptors were collected from a woman aged 45-59 years with glioma.

The genes are TRBV10-3 and TRBJ2-2, with 10 bases aligning to TRBD2. With V trimmed by 7 bases and J by 5 bases, 7 bases remained unmatched. Germline V gives CDR1 ENHRY, CDR2 SYGVKD. The CDR3 extends over 15 amino acids. The CDR3 protein is CAITQREGRTGELFF. CDR3 nucleotide sequence: TGTGCCATCACCCAGCGGGAGGGCCGGACCGGGGAGCTGTTTTTT.

The V gene is TRBV25-1, the J gene TRBJ2-4, with TRBD2 as a possible D gene (5 bases). CDR1 and CDR2 from the germline V gene are MGHDK and SYGVNS. CDR3 length equals 12 residues. Deletions cut 5 bases from V and 7 bases from J, with 9 bases between. The CDR3 here is CASSPSSNIQYF. The CDR3 nucleotides are TGTGCCAGCAGTCCTAGCTCGAACATTCAGTACTTC. Combining the CDR3 with reference TRBV25-1 and TRBJ2-4 gives the whole variable domain EADIYQTPRYLVIGTGKKITLECSQTMGHDKMYWYQQDPGMELHLIHYSYGVNSTEKGDLSSESTVSRIRTEHFPLTLESARPSHTSQYLCASSPSSNIQYFGAGTRLSVL.

V usage is TRBV6-1 and J usage is TRBJ1-2, with TRBD1 identical over 8 bases. Germline CDR1 reads MNHNS; CDR2 reads SASEGT. CDR3 size: 14 residues. Germline trimming cut 3 bases from V and 4 bases from J; bases unmatched to any gene: 4. For the CDR3, the DNA is TGTGCCAGCAGTGAGGGACAGGAAATCTATGGCTACACCTTC. It yields the protein CASSEGQEIYGYTF.

This clone has just one count. V and J are TRBV28 and TRBJ2-1; 12 positions agree with TRBD2. The CDR3 has 19 residues. CDR1 MDHEN and CDR2 SYDVKM come from the germline V gene. J gave up 0 bases and V 4 bases, and 10 bases lay outside the gene matches. The CDR3 nucleotides are TGTGCCAGCAGTTGGCCGGGACTAGCGGGCCTGAGCTCCTACAATGAGCAGTTCTTC. It is translated as CASSWPGLAGLSSYNEQFF. Variable domain in full (rest from reference TRBV28 and TRBJ2-1): DVKVTQSSRYLVKRTGEKVFLECVQDMDHENMFWYRQDPGLGLRLIYFSYDVKMKEKGDIPEGYSVSREKKERFSLILESASTNQTSMYLCASSWPGLAGLSSYNEQFFGPGTRLTVL.

V gene TRBV19 combines with J gene TRBJ2-7, with 8 bases aligning to TRBD1. Germline CDR1 and CDR2: LNHDA and SQIVND (reference sequence). There are 14 residues in the CDR3. V lost 6 bases to trimming and J lost 9 bases; unmatched junction nucleotides: 13. The CDR3 here is CASSETPRGQAQYF. DNA of the CDR3: TGTGCCAGTAGCGAAACCCCCAGGGGGCAAGCGCAGTACTTC.

The chain combines TRBV6-5 with TRBJ2-7, with 9 bases lining up with TRBD2. The CDR3 length is 15 residues. Trimming cost V 5 bases and J 2 bases; bases outside gene matches: 7. CDR1 is MNHEY and CDR2 is SVGAGI in the germline V gene. The CDR3 DNA reads TGTGCCAGCAGTGTATCTAGCGGGGAAACCTACGAGCAGTACTTC. Translation gives CASSVSSGETYEQYF.

The genes are TRBV6-5 and TRBJ2-1; D possibly corresponds to TRBD2 (5 bases). Germline V gives CDR1 MNHEY, CDR2 SVGAGI. The V gene lost 2 bases and the J gene lost 1 base, with 9 bases spanning the gap. There are 15 residues in the CDR3. The CDR3 loop is CASSYGSGSYNEQFF. As DNA, the CDR3 is TGTGCCAGCAGTTACGGGTCGGGATCCTACAATGAGCAGTTCTTC.

The chain recombines TRBV29-1 with TRBJ1-1, with D unclear. The CDR3 runs 16 residues. The germline CDR1 and CDR2 sequences are SQVTM and ANQGSEA. V lost 5 bases and J 0 bases, leaving 19 bases between the germline ends. The CDR3 bases are TGCAGCGTTAACGAAGTTCGCCTCACTATGAACACTGAAGCTTTCTTT. Encoded protein: CSVNEVRLTMNTEAFF.

The V call is TRBV4-1, the J call TRBJ2-3; no firm D call. V lost 3 bases to trimming and J lost 4 bases, with 2 bases between them. The germline CDR1 and CDR2 sequences are MGHRA and YSYEKL. This CDR3 region has 11 residues. The CDR3 nucleotides are TGCGCCAGCAGCCACCCAGATACGCAGTATTTT. This codes for CASSHPDTQYF.

For the CDR3, the DNA is TGTGCCAGCAGTGGGAATCCACCTAGCGGGAGCTTCTTCGAGCAGTACTTC. Translating gives CASSGNPPSGSFFEQYF. The chain employs TRBV27 and TRBJ2-7; TRBD2 agrees at 10 bases. The CDR3 covers 17 residues. The ends lost 5 bases at V and 6 bases at J; junction bases unmatched: 16. Germline V gene data show CDR1 as MNHEY and CDR2 as SMNVEV (reference sequence).

The chain employs TRBV18 and TRBJ2-5; D is perhaps TRBD1 or TRBD2 (5 bases each). Germline V gene data show CDR1 as KGHSH and CDR2 as LQKENI. V gave up 2 bases and J gave up 5 bases, with 18 bases separating them. This CDR3 contains 16 residues. CDR3 amino acids: CASSPSAGTLGETQYF. CDR3 nucleotides: TGTGCCAGCTCACCATCTGCAGGGACCTTGGGGGAGACCCAGTACTTC.

The rearrangement joins TRBV28 to TRBJ2-1, with a tentative D call TRBD2 (6 bases). The germline V gene has CDR1 MDHEN and CDR2 SYDVKM. The V and J ends lost 5 bases and 2 bases respectively, with 19 bases between them. The CDR3 is 17 amino acids. The CDR3 bases are TGTGCCAGCAGTCCACCTTTTGGGGGAGGTACCTACAATGAGCAGTTCTTC. Translation: CASSPPFGGGTYNEQFF.

The gene calls are TRBV7-8 and TRBJ2-1; 12 bases fit TRBD1. After removal of 5 bases from V and 8 bases from J, the junction contained 7 bases not matched to a gene. CDR3 length equals 15 residues. Germline values: CDR1 SGHVS, CDR2 FQNEAQ. The CDR3 DNA is TGTGCCAGCAGCGCCGCCGGGACAGGGGGCGATGAGCAGTTCTTC. The encoded protein is CASSAAGTGGDEQFF. Based on the CDR3 plus reference TRBV7-8 and TRBJ2-1, the full variable domain is GAGVSQSPRYKVAKRGQDVALRCDPISGHVSLFWYQQALGQGPEFLTYFQNEAQLDKSGLPSDRFFAERPEGSVSTLKIQRTQQEDSAVYLCASSAAGTGGDEQFFGPGTRLTVL.

The gene calls are TRBV30 and TRBJ1-5, with D unclear. Germline V gene lookup returns CDR1 GTSNPN and CDR2 SVGIG (reference sequence). V shed 2 bases and J shed 0 bases, with 11 bases lying between them. CDR3 length: 15 amino acids. CDR3 residues: CAWSSGQFSNQPQHF. As DNA, the CDR3 is TGTGCCTGGAGTTCCGGCCAGTTTAGCAATCAGCCCCAGCATTTT.

This chain joins TRBV28 and TRBJ2-3; D might be TRBD2 (6 bases). Per the germline V gene, CDR1 is MDHEN and CDR2 is SYDVKM. The CDR3 runs 15 residues. Trimming shortened V by 8 bases and J by 1 base, and 16 bases separated the two germline ends. In DNA form, the CDR3 reads TGTGCCAGCGTGCCCGGGGACTGGGGCACAGATACGCAGTATTTT. Translating it yields CASVPGDWGTDTQYF.

The chain recombines TRBV7-3 with TRBJ2-2; D remains unclear. In germline, CDR1 is SGHTA, CDR2 FQGTGA. Trimming removed 3 bases from V and 0 bases from J, with 5 bases in between. The CDR3 totals 14 residues. The CDR3 spells CASSFTTNTGELFF. The DNA for the CDR3 is TGTGCCAGCAGCTTCACCACGAACACCGGGGAGCTGTTTTTT.

This clone was found once. The chain has TRBV6-5 and TRBJ1-4, with a weak D call TRBD1 (6 bases). This CDR3 contains 16 residues. Germline V gene data show CDR1 as MNHEY and CDR2 as SVGAGI. V was pared by 0 bases and J by 3 bases, with 11 bases between. The chain's CDR3 is CASSYSSWTANEKLFF. Here the CDR3 DNA reads TGTGCCAGCAGTTACTCGTCTTGGACAGCTAATGAAAAACTGTTTTTT.

The chain employs TRBV19 and TRBJ1-5, with D unresolved. This CDR3 has 15 amino acids. The V and J ends lost 5 bases and 2 bases respectively, with 13 bases between them. Germline values: CDR1 LNHDA, CDR2 SQIVND (reference sequence). DNA for the CDR3: TGTGCCAGTAGTGACGGGCCCGCGGGCAATCAGCCCCAGCATTTT. Residues: CASSDGPAGNQPQHF.